The TCR beta chain under discussion was sequenced for a study of blood T cells in healthy people across ages. This CDR3 has 14 amino acids. V was pared by 1 base and J by 8 bases, with 12 bases between. CDR1 and CDR2 (germline): LGHNA, YNFKEQ. Through a sample-barcoded 5' primer and a J-beta primer mix, a second PCR was run for roughly 7 to 12 cycles. TCRdb reprocessed the 5' RACE reads with MiXCR, giving one entry per CDR3 protein. The data show about 600,000 distinct CDR3 sequences, more than 45% seen once. This clonotype occurred many times. The rearrangement links TRBV4-2 to TRBJ2-1; tentatively, D is TRBD2 (6 bases). The material sequenced was blood. This TCR derives from a man older than 75 in good health. This chain's CDR3 is CASSQAGAKDEQFF. The CDR3, as DNA: TGTGCCAGCAGCCAAGCGGGAGCAAAGGATGAGCAGTTCTTC.